These 15 T cell receptor beta chains share one sample of origin, sequenced in a study of T-cell memory formation after mild COVID-19. TCRdb analysed the 5' RACE reads with MiXCR anew, one entry per CDR3 protein. This repertoire shows 210,000 or so distinct CDR3 sequences, about 17% found once; its top ten account for 2.4%. Sequencing input: PBMCs or a T cell subset sorted from them (not recorded which). These receptors all come from an adult woman who had mild COVID-19 (a few samples of this study predate the infection). Cell type and time point are not known.

V and J are TRBV7-2 and TRBJ2-1; the match to TRBD2 covers 14 bases. The CDR3 is 18 amino acids. Germline values: CDR1 SGHTA, CDR2 FQGNSA. V was pared by 8 bases and J by 0 bases, with 9 bases of the junction left unmatched. The CDR3 region is CASRPFGTSGSSYNEQFF. CDR3 DNA sequence: TGTGCCAGCCGCCCGTTTGGGACTAGCGGGAGCTCCTACAATGAGCAGTTCTTC.

This sequence joins TRBV7-9 and TRBJ2-1, with 7 bases lining up with TRBD1. Germline V gives CDR1 SEHNR, CDR2 FQNEAQ (reference sequence). The CDR3 length is 13 residues. The junction had 10 bases not matched to a gene; V was cut back by 8 bases and J by 9 bases. The CDR3 protein is CASQTQTGTEQFF. In DNA form, the CDR3 reads TGTGCCAGCCAAACCCAGACAGGGACTGAGCAGTTCTTC.

This clonotype was observed many times. The chain uses TRBV30 and TRBJ2-1; D is possibly TRBD1 or TRBD2 (6 bases each). The CDR3 runs to 11 residues. CDR1 is GTSNPN, CDR2 SVGIG, per germline (reference sequence). Deletions cut 0 bases from V and 13 bases from J, with 10 bases between. The CDR3 protein is CAWSVRGPQFF. CDR3 nucleotides: TGTGCCTGGAGTGTACGGGGGCCCCAGTTCTTC. Full variable domain (rest looked up from reference TRBV30 and TRBJ2-1): SQTIHQWPATLVQPVGSPLSLECTVEGTSNPNLYWYRQAAGRGLQLLFYSVGIGQISSEVPQNLSASRPQDRQFILSSKKLLLSDSGFYLCAWSVRGPQFFGPGTRLTVL.

This clonotype was counted between two and nine times. V gene TRBV6-1 combines with J gene TRBJ2-1; tentatively, D is TRBD1 (5 bases). CDR3 size: 15 residues. Trimming removed 3 bases at V and 0 bases at J, with 9 bases between. The germline CDR1 and CDR2 sequences are MNHNS and SASEGT. This CDR3 is CASSDRQSSYNEQFF. For the CDR3, the DNA is TGTGCCAGCAGTGACCGACAGAGCTCCTACAATGAGCAGTTCTTC.

This clonotype was observed at least ten times. The genes are TRBV3-1 and TRBJ2-6, with TRBD1 matching over 10 bases. The germline V gene encodes CDR1 LGHDT and CDR2 YNNKEL (reference sequence). Trimming took 6 bases from V and 1 from J; bases not matched to a gene: 9. This CDR3 has 18 residues. The CDR3 nucleotides are TGTGCCAGCAGACCATGGACAGGGGGATTTTCTGGGGCCAACGTCCTGACTTTC. It specifies CASRPWTGGFSGANVLTF.

The V gene is TRBV29-1, the J gene TRBJ1-2; D is ambiguous. The germline gives CDR1 SQVTM, CDR2 ANQGSEA. The V end was cut by 4 bases, the J end by 8 bases, with 26 bases between. The CDR3 runs to 16 residues. The DNA of the CDR3 is TGCAGCGTTGTCGGGAGCACGACGGCGGGGAAGGGAGGCTACACCTTC. This translates into CSVVGSTTAGKGGYTF.

This chain uses TRBV4-2 with TRBJ1-2; perhaps TRBD1 as D (5 bases). The CDR3 is made up of 14 amino acids. The ends were cut back, 1 base at V and 6 bases at J, with 12 bases in the middle. Germline CDR1 LGHNA, CDR2 YNFKEQ. In DNA, the CDR3 is TGTGCCAGCAGCCAAGGGGGGACGGGGGATGGCTACACCTTC. Amino acids: CASSQGGTGDGYTF.

This clonotype came up a few times. CDR3: CASKDRRSEKLFF. The CDR3 DNA reads TGCGCCAGCAAAGACAGGAGGAGTGAAAAACTGTTTTTT. The J gene is TRBJ1-4, the V gene TRBV4-1, with D possibly matching TRBD1 (6 bases). The CDR3 covers 13 residues. Trimming removed 7 bases from V and 7 bases from J, with 13 bases in between. The germline V gene encodes CDR1 MGHRA and CDR2 YSYEKL.

In its sample, this clonotype was seen a few times. This chain joins TRBV6-1 and TRBJ2-5; D is unresolved. Germline CDR1 is MNHNS and CDR2 is SASEGT. The V end was cut by 7 bases, the J end by 0 bases, with 9 bases between. This CDR3 is built from 13 residues. This chain's CDR3 is CASNAQDQETQYF. For the CDR3, the DNA is TGTGCCAGCAATGCGCAGGACCAAGAGACCCAGTACTTC.

The V call is TRBV7-9, the J call TRBJ1-1; the D is unclear. V lost 5 bases, J lost 7 bases, and 11 bases lay in between. This CDR3 is 12 amino acids long. Germline V gene data show CDR1 as SEHNR and CDR2 as FQNEAQ (reference sequence). The chain's CDR3 is CASSATWNEAFF. In nucleotides, the CDR3 is TGTGCCAGCAGCGCAACATGGAATGAAGCTTTCTTT. Full variable domain (outside the CDR3, taken from reference TRBV7-9 and TRBJ1-1): DTGVSQNPRHKITKRGQNVTFRCDPISEHNRLYWYRQTLGQGPEFLTYFQNEAQLEKSRLLSDRFSAERPKGSFSTLEIQRTEQGDSAMYLCASSATWNEAFFGQGTRLTVV.

The rearrangement joins TRBV11-1 to TRBJ2-3, with D perhaps TRBD1 or TRBD2 (5 bases each). This CDR3 has 16 residues. CDR1 and CDR2 (germline): SGHAT, FQDESV (reference sequence). Deletions cut 5 bases from V and 2 bases from J, with 17 bases between. CDR3 residues: CASSRMYGTHTDTQYF. CDR3 DNA sequence: TGTGCCAGCAGCCGTATGTACGGGACCCACACAGATACGCAGTATTTT.

This clonotype was observed a handful of times. A read error is likely, as this CDR3 ends without the conserved phenylalanine or tryptophan. No DNA is shown, since the ends of the CDR3 on it are uncertain; the CDR3 is the one TCRdb lists. V and J are TRBV7-2 and TRBJ2-7. The CDR3 is made up of 12 amino acids, end residues included. CDR1 is SGHTA, CDR2 FQGNSA, per germline. The CDR3 region is CASSLGPNSPSL.

The chain joins TRBV10-3 to TRBJ2-2; D uncertain. V was cut by 11 bases and J by 0 bases, with 25 bases left in between. The CDR3 totals 18 residues. In germline, CDR1 is ENHRY, CDR2 SYGVKD. Written as DNA, the CDR3 is TGTGCCGCCGGAAAGGACCAAAAATTCTATGCGAACACCGGGGAGCTGTTTTTT. Translating gives CAAGKDQKFYANTGELFF.

This clonotype is categorized as medium-sized. The chain recombines TRBV5-1 with TRBJ2-1; D could derive from TRBD1 or TRBD2 (5 bases each). In germline, CDR1 is SGHRS, CDR2 YFSETQ. This CDR3 is built from 15 residues. V lost 2 bases, J lost 8 bases, and 17 bases lay in between. CDR3 DNA: TGCGCCAGCAGCTTTACGAGGGGCGTTAGCGATGAGCAGTTCTTC. As protein: CASSFTRGVSDEQFF.

In its sample, this clonotype was seen many times. This CDR3 reads CASSHDRLNTEAFF. DNA for the CDR3: TGTGCCAGCAGCCATGACAGGCTGAACACTGAAGCTTTCTTT. The rearrangement joins TRBV7-2 to TRBJ1-1, with a possible D match to TRBD1 (6 bases). Trimming took off 5 bases at V and 0 bases at J, with 10 bases between the two ends. CDR1 and CDR2 (germline): SGHTA, FQGNSA. The CDR3 has 14 amino acids.